Each of the 7 T cell receptor beta chains below was sequenced from the same sample in a study of T cells after yellow fever vaccination. TCRdb independently ran MiXCR on the 5' RACE reads; one entry per CDR3 protein. Of 240,000 or so distinct CDR3 sequences in the sample, 6.9% are singletons; the top ten hold approximately 0.85%. Sequencing was performed on CD4+ T cells sorted from PBMCs, taken 15 days after the yellow fever booster vaccination. The receptors originated from a man aged 25-45 years who received the YFV17D yellow fever vaccine.

This clonotype was seen ten or more times. The V and J genes are TRBV18 and TRBJ2-7; possibly TRBD2 for D (6 bases). V was shortened by 2 bases and J by 5 bases, with 22 bases between the two germline ends. The CDR3 runs to 17 residues. CDR1 is KGHSH and CDR2 is LQKENI in the germline V gene. In nucleotides, the CDR3 is TGTGCCAGCTCACCAGTTCTTTGGGGGGATTTGAAGAACGAGCAGTACTTC. It is translated as CASSPVLWGDLKNEQYF.

This clonotype has just a few counts. The chain links TRBV7-3 to TRBJ2-2; 10 bases are shared with TRBD1. This CDR3 is built from 14 residues. With V trimmed by 5 bases and J by 8 bases, 5 bases remained unmatched. CDR1 and CDR2 (germline): SGHTA, FQGTGA. CDR3: CASSKTGGLGELFF. The CDR3 DNA reads as TGTGCCAGCAGCAAGACAGGGGGCTTAGGGGAGCTGTTTTTT.

Note on this clonotype: The conserved final phenylalanine or tryptophan is absent from the CDR3, which likely points to a read error. The chain joins TRBV12-3 or TRBV12-4 to TRBJ2-1; 13 bases map to TRBD2. The CDR3 sequence is 15 residues long. V was pared by 7 bases and J by 6 bases, with 6 bases of the junction left unmatched. In DNA, the CDR3 is TGTGCCAGCACCCCGGGACTAGCGGGATCCAATGAGCAGTTCTTA. This encodes CASTPGLAGSNEQFL.

This clonotype was recorded a few times. The chain recombines TRBV12-3 or TRBV12-4 with TRBJ1-3; 8 nucleotides agree with TRBD1. CDR3 length equals 20 residues. The V and J ends lost 3 bases and 0 bases, in that order; junction bases with no gene match: 16. The CDR3 spells CASSFRGTGGSAISGNTIYF. DNA of the CDR3: TGTGCCAGCAGTTTCCGGGGGACAGGAGGAAGTGCGATCTCTGGAAACACCATATATTTT.

The table lists this clonotype with a few counts. The V gene is TRBV7-9, the J gene TRBJ2-3, with D possibly being TRBD1 (5 bases). The CDR3 has 16 residues. Germline V CDR1 and CDR2: SEHNR, FQNEAQ (reference sequence). V was clipped by 4 bases and J by 3 bases, with 17 bases between them. CDR3 bases: TGTGCCAGCAGCTCGCAACGCAGGGTCGGGACAGATACGCAGTATTTT. Translation gives CASSSQRRVGTDTQYF.

This clonotype was seen ten or more times. The rearrangement links TRBV12-3 or TRBV12-4 to TRBJ2-1; either TRBD1 or TRBD2 may fit D (6 bases each). The length of the CDR3 is 14 residues. Trimming took 6 bases from V and 6 from J, leaving 15 bases between them. This chain's CDR3 is CASSTLGGSNEQFF. CDR3 nucleotide sequence: TGTGCCAGCAGCACTCTCGGGGGCTCCAATGAGCAGTTCTTC.

The chain combines TRBV24-1 with TRBJ2-2; unclear D gene. Trimming took 2 bases from V and 4 from J, leaving 10 bases between them. This CDR3 region has 15 residues. CDR1 is KGHDR and CDR2 is SFDVKD in the germline V gene. The CDR3 loop reads CATSDSQGVTGELFF. The CDR3 coding sequence is TGTGCCACCAGTGATTCACAAGGTGTCACCGGGGAGCTGTTTTTT.